The text below deals with one TCR beta chain. What it binds is not known. Germline is not matched at one junction end, which may reflect a read error. This record comes from a study of tumor-infiltrating lymphocytes in primary liver carcinoma. Overall study context: Patients diagnosed with primary liver carcinoma received treatment through surgical resection. All patients, whether men or women, fell within 30 to 69 years of age. Notes on the study in general: Paired tumor-adjacent and tumor-blood samples overlapped less than tumor region pairs did. Tumor top-250-clone fractions significantly exceeded those of blood (p = 0.039).

Germline values: CDR1 SGHVS, CDR2 FQNEAQ. The CDR3 has 12 amino acids. Germline DNA was also extracted, and blood RNA derived from unsorted whole blood. cDNA specific to TCR beta was made from 500 ng of total RNA, with a constant-region primer employed for priming. Libraries covering TCR beta were generated through three nested multiplex PCR rounds (using a slightly modified ARM-PCR). TRBV1-TRBV30 forward primers paired with a C-beta reverse primer were used in the first two PCR rounds, which ran roughly 10 cycles each. One entry per CDR3 protein results from TCRdb running MiXCR on the multiplex PCR reads. The sample gives 330,000 or so distinct CDR3 sequences, 65% of which show up once; 5.5% to 7% is in the top ten.

The clonotype was recovered from a middle-aged man with primary liver carcinoma and hepatitis B virus infection. This chain joins TRBV7-8 and TRBJ2-1; TRBD1 matches 7 bases. The sequencing input was peripheral blood. The CDR3 loop reads CASSVQGSEQLF. For the CDR3, the DNA is TGTGCCAGCAGCGTACAGGGGTCTGAGCAGCTCTTC. The whole variable domain, filled in from reference TRBV7-8 and TRBJ2-1, reads GAGVSQSPRYKVAKRGQDVALRCDPISGHVSLFWYQQALGQGPEFLTYFQNEAQLDKSGLPSDRFFAERPEGSVSTLKIQRTQQEDSAVYLCASSVQGSEQLFGPGTRLTVL.